These 30 T cell receptor beta chains originate from one sample sequenced in a study of patients and donors after allogeneic stem cell transplantation. TCRdb fed the RT-PCR reads into MiXCR, producing one record per CDR3 protein. Of roughly 960,000 distinct CDR3 sequences in the sample, roughly 18% were seen once. The sequenced sample consisted of blood, either unsorted or a sorted T cell fraction (not recorded which). The receptor source for this set is a human donor who was either an allogeneic HSCT recipient or a stem cell or donor lymphocyte infusion donor (not recorded which). It is not recorded whose cells these are; they may come from a transplant donor.

This clonotype was seen only a few times. The genes are TRBV14 and TRBJ2-1, with TRBD2 matching 7 bases. CDR1 SGHDN and CDR2 FVKESK come from the germline V gene. The CDR3 sequence is 18 residues long. V lost 4 bases to trimming and J lost 8 bases; unmatched junction nucleotides: 20. The CDR3 region has the DNA TGTGCCAGCAGCCCTGGTTTTGGTGGGAGGGCGATTTCCTATGAGCAGTTCTTC. Translating it yields CASSPGFGGRAISYEQFF. Together with reference TRBV14 and TRBJ2-1, the CDR3 gives the full variable domain: EAGVTQFPSHSVIEKGQTVTLRCDPISGHDNLYWYRRVMGKEIKFLLHFVKESKQDESGMPNNRFLAERTGGTYSTLKVQPAELEDSGVYFCASSPGFGGRAISYEQFFGPGTRLTVL.

This clonotype was counted between two and nine times. The V call is TRBV12-3 or TRBV12-4, the J call TRBJ2-5; a possible D gene is TRBD1 (6 bases). CDR3 length: 13 residues. The germline V and J ends were trimmed by 6 bases and 1 base, with 9 bases remaining between them. CDR3 residues: CASRDSIQETQYF. In DNA, the CDR3 is TGTGCCAGCAGGGACAGCATCCAAGAGACCCAGTACTTC.

This clonotype has a count of ten or more. V usage is TRBV5-6 and J usage is TRBJ2-1; 13 nucleotides line up with TRBD2. The CDR3 is 18 residues long. Per the germline V gene, CDR1 is SGHDT and CDR2 is YYEEEE. With 5 bases clipped from V and 2 bases from J, the junction kept 10 bases outside the gene matches. The CDR3, as DNA: TGTGCCAGCAGGACTAGGACTAGCGGGGGTTCCCCCTACAATGAGCAGTTCTTC. It is translated as CASRTRTSGGSPYNEQFF.

This chain joins TRBV28 and TRBJ2-7; 7 bases match TRBD1. Trimming at V came to 2 bases and at J to 0 bases, leaving 4 bases not matched to a gene. Germline V gives CDR1 MDHEN, CDR2 SYDVKM. The CDR3 loop spans 15 amino acids. In nucleotides, the CDR3 is TGTGCCAGCAGTTTAAGGGGGCTAAGCTCCTACGAGCAGTACTTC. This encodes CASSLRGLSSYEQYF. Together with reference TRBV28 and TRBJ2-7, the CDR3 gives the full variable domain: DVKVTQSSRYLVKRTGEKVFLECVQDMDHENMFWYRQDPGLGLRLIYFSYDVKMKEKGDIPEGYSVSREKKERFSLILESASTNQTSMYLCASSLRGLSSYEQYFGPGTRLTVT.

This clonotype was detected a few times. This chain links TRBV4-3 with TRBJ2-5; possible D gene TRBD2, 7 bases. The length of the CDR3 is 17 residues. The V end lost 0 bases, the J end lost 2 bases, and 16 bases lay between the germline ends. Germline lookup yields CDR1 LGHNA and CDR2 YSLEER. CDR3 sequence reads: CASSQDRGGAGQETQYF. The DNA of the CDR3 is TGCGCCAGCAGCCAAGATCGTGGGGGGGCCGGTCAAGAGACCCAGTACTTC.

V gene TRBV5-1 combines with J gene TRBJ2-3, with D possibly TRBD2 on 6 matching bases. The CDR3 has 15 amino acids. Trimming left V 4 bases short and J 2 bases short, with 14 bases between. Germline V gene lookup returns CDR1 SGHRS and CDR2 YFSETQ. CDR3 in amino acids: CASSPTAGTTDTQYF. CDR3 DNA: TGCGCCAGCAGCCCAACGGCGGGAACCACAGATACGCAGTATTTT.

A few counts support this clonotype. The rearrangement uses TRBV27 and TRBJ1-3, with a tentative D call TRBD1 (5 bases). Germline V gene lookup returns CDR1 MNHEY and CDR2 SMNVEV (reference sequence). CDR3 length: 13 amino acids. The V gene lost 2 bases and the J gene lost 7 bases, with 9 bases spanning the gap. CDR3 coding DNA: TGTGCCAGCAGTTTAGAAAAGGGGAACACCATATATTTT. This encodes CASSLEKGNTIYF.

This clonotype was observed once. This sequence joins TRBV19 and TRBJ2-1; TRBD2 matches 11 bases. This CDR3 region has 15 residues. With 4 bases clipped from V and 4 bases from J, the junction kept 3 bases outside the gene matches. Looked up from germline, CDR1 is LNHDA and CDR2 is SQIVND (reference sequence). CDR3 region: CASSTVAGGYNEQFF. For the CDR3, the DNA is TGTGCCAGTAGTACAGTAGCGGGGGGGTACAATGAGCAGTTCTTC.

The V and J genes are TRBV20-1 and TRBJ2-3; no clear D. Germline loops: CDR1 DFQATT, CDR2 SNEGSKA (reference sequence). The CDR3 is 12 amino acids. Trimming cost V 8 bases and J 2 bases, with 11 bases left between them. CDR3 in amino acids: CSPLSHTDTQYF. For the CDR3, the DNA is TGCAGTCCCTTAAGCCACACAGATACGCAGTATTTT.

This clonotype was seen a few times. V gene TRBV7-3 combines with J gene TRBJ2-3; possible D gene TRBD2, 6 bases. Germline V gene data show CDR1 as SGHTA and CDR2 as FQGTGA. This CDR3 contains 15 residues. Trimming left V 7 bases short and J 2 bases short, with 16 bases between. CDR3 sequence: CASTYSGLHTDTQYF. The CDR3 DNA reads TGTGCCAGCACCTATAGCGGATTACACACAGATACGCAGTATTTT.

The rearrangement uses TRBV15 and TRBJ2-3; D unclear. The CDR3 spans 14 residues. Germline lookup yields CDR1 LNHNV and CDR2 YYDKDF (reference sequence). Between the trimmed V and J ends, which lost 4 bases and 0 bases, there was a span of 8 bases. CDR3 DNA sequence: TGTGCCACCAGCATAAAAAGGAGCACAGATACGCAGTATTTT. This translates into CATSIKRSTDTQYF.

A few counts support this clonotype. The V call is TRBV5-5, the J call TRBJ2-4; D tentatively fits TRBD1 or TRBD2 (5 bases each). Germline V lookup: CDR1 SGHKS, CDR2 YYEKEE (reference sequence). The CDR3 has 15 residues. The V end was cut by 2 bases, the J end by 1 base, with 10 bases between. In DNA, the CDR3 is TGTGCCAGCAGCTTTTTGGGGGAGGCCAAAAACATTCAGTACTTC. Translated: CASSFLGEAKNIQYF.

The rearrangement uses TRBV9 and TRBJ1-2; 12 bases map to TRBD1. This CDR3 is built from 16 residues. Looked up from germline, CDR1 is SGDLS and CDR2 is YYNGEE. V shed 2 bases, J shed 4 bases, and the junction held 6 bases outside the gene matches. The CDR3 bases are TGTGCCAGCAGCGTGGAGGGGGACAGGGGGCTCTATGGCTACACCTTC. It yields the protein CASSVEGDRGLYGYTF.

This clonotype was seen a handful of times. The rearrangement links TRBV6-1 to TRBJ2-3, with 7 nucleotides matching TRBD2. The CDR3 runs 14 residues. CDR1 and CDR2 from the germline V gene are MNHNS and SASEGT. V lost 6 bases and J lost 6; bases outside the gene matches: 9. This CDR3 is CASSSGLGIDTQYF. The CDR3 DNA reads as TGTGCCAGCAGCTCCGGACTAGGGATCGATACGCAGTATTTT.

There are a few counts of this clonotype. A single base separates this from a much larger clone, so it may be a read error. The chain links TRBV27 to TRBJ2-7; 11 bases map to TRBD1. The CDR3 spans 14 residues. The ends lost 6 bases at V and 2 bases at J; junction bases unmatched: 3. Germline V gives CDR1 MNHEY, CDR2 SMNVEV (reference sequence). The CDR3 sequence is CASRPGQGAYEQYF. As DNA, the CDR3 is TGTGCCAGCAGGCCGGGACAGGGGGCCTACGAGCAGTACTTC.

This clonotype has more than one count but fewer than ten. This chain joins TRBV4-3 and TRBJ2-1; TRBD1 is a possible D gene (7 bases). Germline V gives CDR1 LGHNA, CDR2 YSLEER. This CDR3 spans 16 amino acids. Deletions cut 0 bases from V and 4 bases from J, with 13 bases between. DNA of the CDR3: TGCGCCAGCAGCCAAGATTGGGCAGGGGGGTACAATGAGCAGTTCTTC. It encodes CASSQDWAGGYNEQFF.

This clonotype was observed a few times. The CDR3 bases are TGCAGTGCGCTAACTGGTCTCCCCAACACTGAAGCTTTCTTT. This codes for CSALTGLPNTEAFF. The gene calls are TRBV20-1 and TRBJ1-1; D gene uncertain. Germline CDR1 reads DFQATT; CDR2 reads SNEGSKA (reference sequence). The ends were cut back, 6 bases at V and 2 bases at J, with 16 bases in the middle. The length of the CDR3 is 14 residues.

The sample holds a few counts of this clonotype. The V and J genes are TRBV29-1 and TRBJ1-1; D unclear. V was trimmed by 4 bases and J by 4 bases, leaving 13 bases between them. This CDR3 has 13 amino acids. Germline V gene lookup returns CDR1 SQVTM and CDR2 ANQGSEA. CDR3 DNA sequence: TGCAGCGTTGGGGCGCCGCAGACCACTGAAGCTTTCTTT. Translating it yields CSVGAPQTTEAFF.

The chain recombines TRBV7-9 with TRBJ1-2; no clear D gene. Between the trimmed V and J ends, which lost 5 bases and 8 bases, there was a span of 18 bases. The CDR3 runs 14 residues. Per the germline V gene, CDR1 is SEHNR and CDR2 is FQNEAQ (reference sequence). The CDR3 nucleotides are TGTGCCAGCAGCCCAGTAGGCACTCCGGAAGGCTACACCTTC. Translating it yields CASSPVGTPEGYTF.

The gene calls are TRBV5-6 and TRBJ2-3, with TRBD2 matching over 7 bases. The J segment lost 6 bases and the V segment lost 1 base, leaving 8 bases of the junction unmatched. Germline loops: CDR1 SGHDT, CDR2 YYEEEE. The CDR3 is made up of 15 amino acids. In DNA, the CDR3 is TGTGCCAGCAGCTTGTCGATAGCGGGTCGGGATACGCAGTATTTT. Amino acid sequence: CASSLSIAGRDTQYF.

This clonotype was recorded a few times. The chain couples TRBV12-3 or TRBV12-4 to TRBJ2-3; 12 bases agree with TRBD2. The CDR3 has 14 residues. V shed 7 bases, J shed 9 bases, and the junction held 8 bases outside the gene matches. CDR3 DNA: TGTGCCAGCACCCCCCGGACTAGCGGGGCCACGCAGTATTTT. It specifies CASTPRTSGATQYF.

The genes are TRBV16 and TRBJ1-5; D unclear. This CDR3 spans 16 amino acids. V shed 8 bases and J shed 2 bases, with 19 bases lying between them. Germline V gives CDR1 KGHSY, CDR2 FQNENV. The CDR3 protein is CASLKAERIGNQPQHF. In DNA form, the CDR3 reads TGTGCCAGCTTAAAGGCGGAGAGAATCGGCAATCAGCCCCAGCATTTT.

The chain is built from TRBV7-9 and TRBJ1-1; weak D call: TRBD1 (6 bases). Germline CDR1 is SEHNR and CDR2 is FQNEAQ (reference sequence). V lost 5 bases, J lost 5 bases, and 15 bases lay in between. The CDR3 loop spans 14 amino acids. CDR3 loop: CASSQQGLSTEAFF. CDR3 DNA sequence: TGTGCCAGCAGCCAACAGGGACTGTCTACTGAAGCTTTCTTT.

This clonotype was detected only a few times. The V gene is TRBV12-3 or TRBV12-4, the J gene TRBJ1-1; tentatively, D is TRBD1 (6 bases). V was cut by 3 bases and J by 6 bases, with 32 bases left in between. This CDR3 is 20 amino acids long. The CDR3 sequence is CASSLGPFRIDRRVRAEAFF. Here the CDR3 DNA reads TGTGCCAGCAGTTTGGGTCCGTTTAGGATAGACAGGCGGGTTAGGGCTGAAGCTTTCTTT.

The J gene is TRBJ2-1, the V gene TRBV6-1; TRBD1 matches at 8 bases. V trimming: 11 bases; J trimming: 2 bases; junction bases outside the gene matches: 8. CDR1 is MNHNS, CDR2 SASEGT, per germline. The CDR3 covers 14 residues. DNA of the CDR3: TGTGCCGCGAGTCTACAGGGGGCCTACAATGAGCAGTTCTTC. This encodes CAASLQGAYNEQFF.

The chain links TRBV6-1 to TRBJ2-7; 8 nucleotides line up with TRBD2. Germline V gene sequence: CDR1 MNHNS, CDR2 SASEGT. Losses at the gene ends were 5 bases for V and 5 bases for J; bases not matched to a gene: 11. The CDR3 is made up of 15 amino acids. CDR3 coding DNA: TGTGCCAGCAGTACGCGGGGGACTAGAAGCCACGAGCAGTACTTC. Translating gives CASSTRGTRSHEQYF.

The J gene is TRBJ1-5, the V gene TRBV7-2; D gene ambiguous. V shed 0 bases and J shed 7 bases, with 13 bases lying between them. The germline CDR1 and CDR2 sequences are SGHTA and FQGNSA. The CDR3 contains 15 residues. In DNA form, the CDR3 reads TGTGCCAGCAGCTTAGCGGGTGGTTTTCGACAGCCCCAGCATTTT. Encoded protein: CASSLAGGFRQPQHF.

This chain links TRBV20-1 with TRBJ1-4; D might be TRBD1 (6 bases). This CDR3 spans 14 amino acids. Germline V CDR1 and CDR2: DFQATT, SNEGSKA (reference sequence). Between the trimmed V and J ends, which lost 2 bases and 4 bases, there was a span of 11 bases. For the CDR3, the DNA is TGCAGTGCTAGATCACAGGGTATTAATGAAAAACTGTTTTTT. It codes for CSARSQGINEKLFF.

This clonotype was counted only a few times. The rearrangement links TRBV12-3 or TRBV12-4 to TRBJ2-7, with D possibly being TRBD2 (5 bases). The V end lost 3 bases, the J end lost 3 bases, and 15 bases lay between the germline ends. This CDR3 is 15 amino acids long. The CDR3 sequence is CASSFIGLKDYEQYF. The CDR3 DNA is TGTGCCAGCAGTTTTATAGGACTGAAAGACTACGAGCAGTACTTC.

This clonotype was seen a few times. CDR3 bases: TGTGCCACCAGCAGGGGATCCGGGACAGGAGTTGAAAAACTGTTTTTT. Protein: CATSRGSGTGVEKLFF. The rearrangement uses TRBV15 and TRBJ1-4; TRBD1 matches 8 bases. CDR3 length equals 16 residues. The V and J ends lost 3 bases and 7 bases, in that order; junction bases with no gene match: 10. Germline-derived CDR1 and CDR2 are LNHNV and YYDKDF (reference sequence).